This note documents a single T cell receptor beta chain sequence. Its antigen is unknown. The entry originates in a study of cytomegalovirus exposure and HLA in healthy donors. About the research overall: The roughly 120 validation repertoires matched the approximately 700 first-cohort repertoires in platform, a later analysis reported.

General study points: As was reported, the classifier diagnosed cytomegalovirus status with high specificity and sensitivity. The study designated around 150 TCR beta chains cytomegalovirus-associated.

TCRdb keeps only in-frame clones here, not all; method: immunoSEQ multiplex PCR. The data contain over 85,000 clones, over 75% of them seen just once; the ten biggest clones take up almost 1.5%. CDR1 SEHNR and CDR2 FQNEAQ come from the germline V gene (reference sequence). V gave up 2 bases and J gave up 4 bases; unmatched junction bases: 7. CDR3 length: 17 residues. The clonotype comes from a young woman in good health and CMV-seropositive. The sample consisted of PBMCs. J is TRBJ2-2 and V is TRBV7-9; 10 bases agree with TRBD1. CDR3 region: CASSLPTGGRVTGELFF. The CDR3 bases are TGTGCCAGCAGCTTACCGACAGGGGGCCGTGTCACCGGGGAGCTGTTTTTT. Combining the CDR3 with reference TRBV7-9 and TRBJ2-2 gives the whole variable domain DTGVSQNPRHKITKRGQNVTFRCDPISEHNRLYWYRQTLGQGPEFLTYFQNEAQLEKSRLLSDRFSAERPKGSFSTLEIQRTEQGDSAMYLCASSLPTGGRVTGELFFGEGSRLTVL.